These 9 T cell receptor beta chains originate from one sample sequenced in a study of blood T cell repertoires in COVID-19. The repertoire was sequenced with immunoSEQ multiplex PCR; TCRdb's copy has only in-frame clones and lacks some. The table has 100,000 to 150,000 clones, roughly 84% seen once. The sequenced sample was peripheral blood. All receptors come from a woman of 80 years or more with acute or convalescent COVID-19.

The chain has TRBV10-3 and TRBJ2-1, with 8 bases identical to TRBD2. CDR1 is ENHRY and CDR2 is SYGVKD in the germline V gene. The length of the CDR3 is 14 residues. The J segment lost 5 bases and the V segment lost 10 bases, leaving 10 bases of the junction unmatched. CDR3 amino acids: CATVSGGSNNEQFF. For the CDR3, the DNA is TGTGCCACGGTGTCGGGGGGGAGTAACAATGAGCAGTTCTTC.

The rearrangement links TRBV27 to TRBJ1-2, with TRBD1 identical over 7 bases. This CDR3 comprises 15 residues. The germline gives CDR1 MNHEY, CDR2 SMNVEV (reference sequence). V shed 3 bases, J shed 7 bases, and the junction held 11 bases outside the gene matches. CDR3 residues: CASSFRDRESSGYTF. CDR3 sequence (DNA): TGTGCCAGCAGTTTTCGTGACAGGGAAAGTTCTGGCTACACCTTC.

This chain's CDR3 is CSVERQGGTEAFF. The CDR3 coding sequence is TGCAGCGTTGAGAGACAGGGGGGGACTGAAGCTTTCTTT. This chain joins TRBV29-1 and TRBJ1-1; 9 nucleotides line up with TRBD1. Germline-derived CDR1 and CDR2 are SQVTM and ANQGSEA. The CDR3 runs 13 residues. The V gene end was trimmed by 3 bases and the J gene end by 5 bases; junction bases not matched to a gene: 4.

The chain links TRBV7-2 to TRBJ2-7, with a weak D call TRBD1 (6 bases). The germline V and J ends were trimmed by 1 base and 0 bases, with 10 bases remaining between them. Looked up from germline, CDR1 is SGHTA and CDR2 is FQGNSA. The CDR3 extends over 15 amino acids. Here the CDR3 reads CASSLVWDTSYEQYF. In DNA form, the CDR3 reads TGTGCCAGCAGCTTAGTCTGGGACACCTCCTACGAGCAGTACTTC.

This chain connects TRBV6-5 to TRBJ1-2, with 11 bases identical to TRBD1. CDR1 and CDR2 (germline): MNHEY, SVGAGI. V lost 10 bases to trimming and J lost 4 bases; unmatched junction nucleotides: 2. The CDR3 is 12 amino acids. The CDR3 DNA reads TGTGCCACCGGACAGGGGGCCTATGGCTACACCTTC. Protein: CATGQGAYGYTF.

This clone is a singleton in its sample. The chain employs TRBV4-1 and TRBJ1-1; the D gene is possibly TRBD1 (6 bases). Looked up from germline, CDR1 is MGHRA and CDR2 is YSYEKL. CDR3 size: 15 residues. Trimming took off 3 bases at V and 4 bases at J, with 15 bases between the two ends. The CDR3 spells CASSHLGAGATEAFF. The CDR3, as DNA: TGCGCCAGCAGCCACCTAGGGGCAGGGGCCACTGAAGCTTTCTTT.

The V gene is TRBV18, the J gene TRBJ2-2; D may be TRBD1 (5 bases). The V and J ends lost 4 bases and 2 bases respectively, with 11 bases between them. CDR3 length equals 15 residues. Germline CDR1 KGHSH, CDR2 LQKENI. The CDR3 DNA sequence: TGTGCCAGCTCACAAAGTAGGGGCAACACCGGGGAGCTGTTTTTT. The encoded protein is CASSQSRGNTGELFF.

V gene TRBV6-2 or TRBV6-3 combines with J gene TRBJ1-1, with a possible D match to TRBD1 (6 bases). This CDR3 is built from 14 residues. V was cut by 4 bases and J by 3 bases, with 12 bases left in between. CDR1 MNHEY and CDR2 SVGEGT come from the germline V gene. CDR3 sequence reads: CASSSQGWDTEAFF. The CDR3 DNA follows: TGTGCCAGCAGTTCCCAGGGGTGGGACACTGAAGCTTTCTTT.

Details on this clone: The sample contains more than one DNA sequence encoding this CDR3. This chain links TRBV4-3 with TRBJ1-1; D gene uncertain. CDR3 size: 15 residues. With 1 base removed from V and 0 bases from J, the gap between germline ends came to 9 bases. CDR1 is LGHNA, CDR2 YSLEER, per germline. This chain's CDR3 is CASSQGLQVNTEAFF. The CDR3 coding sequence is TGCGCCAGCAGCCAAGGGTTGCAGGTGAACACTGAAGCTTTCTTT.